This record looks at one T cell receptor beta chain sequence and its context. Its target is unknown. At one end, the junction sequence differs from germline, possibly due to a read error. The CDR3 has 15 residues. Per the germline V gene, CDR1 is SQVTM and CDR2 is ANQGSEA. The researchers produced TCR beta cDNA from 450 to 600 ng total RNA with a constant-region primer. A slightly modified ARM-PCR protocol with three nested multiplex PCR rounds produced these TCR beta libraries. Researchers ran the first two PCR rounds for ten to eleven cycles each with TRBV1-TRBV30 forward primers and a C-beta reverse primer. Using its own MiXCR run on the multiplex PCR reads, TCRdb lists one record per CDR3 protein. The sample consists of some 190,000 distinct CDR3 sequences, 70% to 90% of them appearing once. The data originate from a study of tumor-infiltrating lymphocytes in primary liver carcinoma. At the level of the study: Tissue type made little difference to sample yields of roughly 3.5 to 7.13 million productive TCRbeta reads.

Unsorted bulk tissue (roughly 17-34 mg) underwent RNA and DNA co-extraction. Patients had primary liver carcinoma treated by surgical resection. General study results and limits: A fraction of only about 7.5-25% of top clones appeared in all five tumor regions.

V is TRBV29-1 and J is TRBJ2-5; 13 bases are a match to TRBD2. Sequencing was performed on tumor tissue from primary liver carcinoma. The source of this sequence is a man aged 40-49 years with primary liver carcinoma and hepatitis B virus infection. The CDR3 loop reads CSVRTSGSWAESKYF. The CDR3 region has the DNA TGTAGCGTTCGGACTAGCGGGAGTTGGGCAGAGAGCAAGTACTTC.